This is a list of T cell receptor beta chains from one sample in a study of blood T cell repertoires in COVID-19. TCRdb's copy holds only in-frame clones and misses some; the assay was immunoSEQ multiplex PCR. The data show fewer than 250,000 clones, 85% to 90% seen once. Sequencing input: peripheral blood. These receptors were taken from a woman in her fifties or sixties with acute or convalescent COVID-19. Each CDR3 is given with its conserved first and last residue.

11	TRBV18	TRBJ2-3	CASSSVDTQYF
13	TRBV12-3/TRBV12-4	TRBJ1-1	CASSLTGNTEAFF
15	TRBV5-6	TRBJ2-5	CASSFLREGRETQYF
16	TRBV11-3	TRBJ2-3	CASSLLAGGYTDTQYF
15	TRBV11-2	TRBJ2-3	CASSLGDRPTDTQYF
15	TRBV24-1	TRBJ2-1	CATSDLQGRHNEQFF
16	TRBV7-9	TRBJ2-1	CASSLVPAGVYNEQFF
15	TRBV2	TRBJ1-6	CASRRQGAFNSPLHF
15	TRBV5-1	TRBJ2-7	CASSRTGTSGYEQYF
16	TRBV9	TRBJ2-2	CASSVGLAGNTGELFF
16	TRBV7-2	TRBJ2-7	CASSLEPAGRSREQYF
14	TRBV4-2	TRBJ1-2	CASSQQVQGYGYTF
12	TRBV5-4	TRBJ2-3	CASSLDGVTQYF
15	TRBV19	TRBJ2-7	CASTKGQGPTYEQYF
15	TRBV3-1/TRBV3-2	TRBJ2-7	CASSRRTGGSYEQYF
15	TRBV15	TRBJ1-2	CATSGSGGDSYGYTF
12	TRBV6-2/TRBV6-3	TRBJ1-5	CASSPQGQPQHF
15	TRBV4-1	TRBJ1-1	CASSQLAGRETEAFF
14	TRBV19	TRBJ1-2	CASSPPRKAYGYTF
15	TRBV7-9	TRBJ2-3	CASSPRTGYTDTQYF
15	TRBV6-5	TRBJ2-1	CASSYLGTSGGEQFF
16	TRBV3-1/TRBV3-2	TRBJ2-7	CASSQAGVKTLYEQYF
14	TRBV4-3	TRBJ2-7	CASSQGTGVYEQYF
20	TRBV11-3	TRBJ2-6	CASSWQGPHTHSIGANVLTF
16	TRBV10-2	TRBJ1-5	CASSESRTGGSQPQHF
16	TRBV5-1	TRBJ2-1	CASSFSAGGQSNEQFF
12	TRBV30	TRBJ2-3	CAWNSGTDTQYF
15	TRBV24-1	TRBJ2-3	CATSDGAGSTDTQYF
16	TRBV5-1	TRBJ2-2	CASSPTGTTNTGELFF
14	TRBV7-8	TRBJ1-2	CASSLSLIDYGYTF
14	TRBV4-3	TRBJ1-1	CASSQGGPNTEAFF